The sequence of this TCR beta chain was determined in a study of blood T cell repertoires in COVID-19. Germline V gene sequence: CDR1 SEHNR, CDR2 FQNEAQ (reference sequence). This CDR3 comprises 12 residues. V lost 10 bases and J 4 bases, leaving 13 bases between the germline ends. Repertoires were generated with immunoSEQ multiplex PCR, while TCRdb's copy carries only in-frame clones and drops some. The table shows about 440,000 clones, with nearly 90% occurring only once. This TCR derives from a woman under 30 with acute COVID-19. The chain couples TRBV7-9 to TRBJ1-2, with a tentative D call TRBD1 (6 bases). Sequencing input: PBMCs or T cells enriched from blood (not recorded which). This CDR3 is CATEGEGYGYTF. Written as DNA, the CDR3 is TGTGCCACCGAGGGGGAGGGCTATGGCTACACCTTC.